Listed here are 29 T cell receptor beta chains from one sample, sequenced in a study of OX40 agonist ivuxolimab in advanced cancers. The table came from immunoSEQ multiplex PCR; TCRdb's copy has only in-frame clones and leaves some out. The data show approximately 67,000 clones, over 80% seen once. The sample in question was CD4+ or CD8+ T cells sorted from blood, obtained in a trial of the OX40 agonist ivuxolimab. The receptors come from an adult with an advanced solid tumor such as melanoma, head and neck, liver or kidney cancer.

J is TRBJ2-1 and V is TRBV7-3, with D possibly matching TRBD1 (6 bases). This CDR3 contains 13 residues. The V end lost 2 bases, the J end lost 5 bases, and 7 bases lay between the germline ends. CDR1 and CDR2 (germline): SGHTA, FQGTGA. Written as DNA, the CDR3 is TGTGCCAGCAGCTTAGGACAGCACAATGAGCAGTTCTTC. Encoded protein: CASSLGQHNEQFF.

The J gene is TRBJ2-7, the V gene TRBV27, with 10 bases that match TRBD1. Looked up from germline, CDR1 is MNHEY and CDR2 is SMNVEV (reference sequence). The junction had 15 bases not matched to a gene; V was cut back by 6 bases and J by 4 bases. This CDR3 contains 17 residues. The CDR3 nucleotides are TGTGCCAGCAGGCAACCGACGGGACAGGGGATTGGATACGAGCAGTACTTC. Its translation: CASRQPTGQGIGYEQYF.

The chain uses TRBV28 and TRBJ1-2; the D is unclear. V dropped 4 bases and J dropped 2 bases, with 11 bases sitting between them. The CDR3 has 14 amino acids. Looked up from germline, CDR1 is MDHEN and CDR2 is SYDVKM. The CDR3 coding sequence is TGTGCCAGCAGTTCGTCTCCCCTAAACTATGGCTACACCTTC. Protein sequence: CASSSSPLNYGYTF.

This clone was detected only a few times. The V and J genes are TRBV28 and TRBJ2-3; 10 bases match TRBD2. CDR1 MDHEN and CDR2 SYDVKM come from the germline V gene. V was pared by 0 bases and J by 6 bases, with 9 bases of the junction left unmatched. The CDR3 spans 17 residues. CDR3: CASSLWILAGVSDTQYF. In DNA, the CDR3 is TGTGCCAGCAGTTTATGGATCCTAGCGGGAGTGAGTGATACGCAGTATTTT.

This clone was picked up a small number of times. The gene calls are TRBV7-2 and TRBJ2-3; D is possibly TRBD2 (7 bases). CDR3 length equals 14 residues. Germline V gene lookup returns CDR1 SGHTA and CDR2 FQGNSA. V was shortened by 11 bases and J by 6 bases, with 21 bases between the two germline ends. CDR3 loop: CAASGAGAFDTQYF. The CDR3 DNA reads TGTGCCGCCTCGGGGGCGGGAGCTTTCGATACGCAGTATTTT.

This clone has only one observation. V usage is TRBV5-1 and J usage is TRBJ2-7, with D unclear. Germline values: CDR1 SGHRS, CDR2 YFSETQ. This CDR3 comprises 12 residues. Trimming left V 10 bases short and J 5 bases short, with 16 bases between. The CDR3, as DNA: TGCGCCGGCCCGGATCAACCCGACGAGCAGTACTTC. Amino acid sequence: CAGPDQPDEQYF.

The V and J genes are TRBV2 and TRBJ2-1; possible D gene TRBD1, 5 bases. The CDR3 has 17 amino acids. CDR1 is SNHLY, CDR2 FYNNEI, per germline. Trimming pared 5 bases from V and 0 bases from J, leaving 17 bases between. The CDR3 DNA follows: TGTGCCAGCAGTAAGGGGCGGATATATAGCTCCTACAATGAGCAGTTCTTC. Its protein product is CASSKGRIYSSYNEQFF.

The DNA for the CDR3 is TGTGCCAGCAGTTTATTGGTAGCGGGGGGTGAGCAGTTCTTC. It specifies CASSLLVAGGEQFF. The chain links TRBV27 to TRBJ2-1; 10 nucleotides align to TRBD2. Unmatched junction bases numbered 3, after V lost 1 base and J lost 9 bases. Germline V gene lookup returns CDR1 MNHEY and CDR2 SMNVEV (reference sequence). The CDR3 is 14 amino acids.

This clone appeared a few times. The V gene is TRBV7-3, the J gene TRBJ2-7; weak D call: TRBD1 (5 bases). The germline CDR1 and CDR2 sequences are SGHTA and FQGTGA. The CDR3 is 18 amino acids. Between the trimmed V and J ends, which lost 0 bases and 5 bases, there was a span of 23 bases. CDR3 nucleotide sequence: TGTGCCAGCAGCTTAACGAAGTCAGGGCCACCACCCCTCCACGAGCAGTACTTC. Residues: CASSLTKSGPPPLHEQYF.

The chain is built from TRBV7-2 and TRBJ2-7; 11 nucleotides match TRBD1. CDR1 and CDR2 from the germline V gene are SGHTA and FQGNSA. The CDR3 is 16 residues long. The V gene end was trimmed by 5 bases and the J gene end by 7 bases; junction bases not matched to a gene: 13. The CDR3 DNA reads TGTGCCAGCAGCCGATGGGGGACAGGGGGAGTGAGGGAGCAGTACTTC. Translated: CASSRWGTGGVREQYF.

V is TRBV11-3 and J is TRBJ1-1, with D perhaps TRBD1 (5 bases). Germline lookup yields CDR1 SGHNT and CDR2 YENEEA. The CDR3 is made up of 13 amino acids. Trimming removed 6 bases from V and 0 bases from J, with 8 bases in between. The CDR3 bases are TGTGCCAGCAGTAAGGGGATGAACACTGAAGCTTTCTTT. Its protein is CASSKGMNTEAFF. Drawing the rest from reference TRBV11-3 and TRBJ1-1, the complete variable domain is EAGVVQSPRYKIIEKKQPVAFWCNPISGHNTLYWYLQNLGQGPELLIRYENEEAVDDSQLPKDRFSAERLKGVDSTLKIQPAELGDSAVYLCASSKGMNTEAFFGQGTRLTVV.

The chain has TRBV7-3 and TRBJ2-1; 10 positions match TRBD1. Trimming took 3 bases from V and 7 from J; bases not matched to a gene: 9. Per germline, CDR1 SGHTA and CDR2 FQGTGA. The CDR3 extends over 16 amino acids. CDR3 in amino acids: CASSFSGTGVWNEQFF. In DNA form, the CDR3 reads TGTGCCAGCAGCTTCTCCGGGACAGGGGTGTGGAATGAGCAGTTCTTC. Looking up the rest from reference TRBV7-3 and TRBJ2-1 gives the full variable domain: GAGVSQTPSNKVTEKGKYVELRCDPISGHTALYWYRQSLGQGPEFLIYFQGTGAADDSGLPNDRFFAVRPEGSVSTLKIQRTERGDSAVYLCASSFSGTGVWNEQFFGPGTRLTVL.

The chain combines TRBV29-1 with TRBJ2-5; 11 bases align to TRBD2. Germline V gene sequence: CDR1 SQVTM, CDR2 ANQGSEA. This CDR3 contains 16 residues. After removal of 6 bases from V and 2 bases from J, the junction contained 11 bases not matched to a gene. In nucleotides, the CDR3 is TGCAGCGTCCTGCGCCTAGCGGGAGGACCTCAAGAGACCCAGTACTTC. Protein product: CSVLRLAGGPQETQYF. Full variable domain (missing parts from reference TRBV29-1 and TRBJ2-5): SAVISQKPSRDICQRGTSLTIQCQVDSQVTMMFWYRQQPGQSLTLIATANQGSEATYESGFVIDKFPISRPNLTFSTLTVSNMSPEDSSIYLCSVLRLAGGPQETQYFGPGTRLLVL.

Only one count was recorded for this clone. The rearrangement links TRBV4-2 to TRBJ1-2; D gene unclear. CDR3 size: 13 residues. V shed 2 bases and J shed 6 bases, with 10 bases lying between them. Germline CDR1 and CDR2: LGHNA and YNFKEQ. The CDR3 sequence is CASSQKAANGYTF. In DNA form, the CDR3 reads TGTGCCAGCAGCCAAAAGGCAGCGAATGGCTACACCTTC.

The V and J genes are TRBV19 and TRBJ1-2, with D possibly TRBD1 on 5 matching bases. Deletions cut 4 bases from V and 4 bases from J, with 16 bases between. The CDR3 is made up of 15 amino acids. Per the germline V gene, CDR1 is LNHDA and CDR2 is SQIVND (reference sequence). The CDR3 sequence: CASSNSEGARYGYTF. The CDR3, as DNA: TGTGCCAGTAGTAACTCTGAAGGGGCCCGCTATGGCTACACCTTC.

This chain uses TRBV7-2 with TRBJ1-2, with TRBD1 as a possible D gene (6 bases). The CDR3 contains 13 residues. Germline CDR1 is SGHTA and CDR2 is FQGNSA. Between the trimmed V and J ends, which lost 4 bases and 3 bases, there was a span of 9 bases. CDR3 in DNA: TGTGCCAGCAGCTCATGGGGGCACTATGGCTACACCTTC. It is translated as CASSSWGHYGYTF.

The rearrangement links TRBV6-5 to TRBJ2-3; D gene unclear. V shed 5 bases and J shed 2 bases, with 11 bases lying between them. The CDR3 is 14 amino acids. Germline CDR1 and CDR2: MNHEY and SVGAGI. The CDR3 reads CASSGPTLTDTQYF. CDR3 nucleotides: TGTGCCAGCAGTGGGCCTACCCTCACAGATACGCAGTATTTT.

V usage is TRBV30 and J usage is TRBJ2-3; possibly TRBD1 for D (5 bases). CDR3 length: 16 residues. CDR1 is GTSNPN and CDR2 is SVGIG in the germline V gene (reference sequence). Trimming stripped 4 bases from V and 5 bases from J, with 22 bases between. The CDR3 spells CAWTMRQGSQGDTQYF. The DNA for the CDR3 is TGTGCCTGGACCATGAGACAAGGCAGCCAGGGAGATACGCAGTATTTT.

This chain links TRBV5-8 with TRBJ1-4; no clear D gene. This CDR3 contains 13 residues. CDR1 and CDR2 (germline): SGHTS, YDEGEE. Trimming took off 2 bases at V and 10 bases at J, with 12 bases between the two ends. CDR3 in amino acids: CASSLRGVAKLFF. CDR3 sequence (DNA): TGTGCCAGCAGCTTACGTGGGGTGGCAAAACTGTTTTTT.

This rearrangement joins TRBV5-6 to TRBJ1-5, with D perhaps TRBD1 (6 bases). The CDR3 is made up of 17 amino acids. V gave up 1 base and J gave up 0 bases, with 14 bases separating them. Looked up from germline, CDR1 is SGHDT and CDR2 is YYEEEE. The CDR3 protein is CASSLKAGAHSNQPQHF. Written as DNA, the CDR3 is TGTGCCAGCAGCTTGAAGGCGGGGGCTCATAGCAATCAGCCCCAGCATTTT.

The rearrangement links TRBV15 to TRBJ2-7; D is unclear. V lost 0 bases and J 2 bases, leaving 11 bases between the germline ends. Germline V lookup: CDR1 LNHNV, CDR2 YYDKDF (reference sequence). The CDR3 extends over 15 amino acids. CDR3 nucleotides: TGTGCCACCAGCAGAGATGTAAGTTCCCCCTACGAGCAGTACTTC. It codes for CATSRDVSSPYEQYF.

The chain recombines TRBV21-1 with TRBJ2-2; the D call TRBD1 from the table was never checked on the DNA. TRBV21-1 is labeled a pseudogene. This CDR3 is 15 amino acids long. The CDR3 is CASRKPLRGSGELFF. The CDR3, as DNA: TGTGCCAGCAGAAAACCCCTCAGGGGGTCCGGGGAGCTGTTTTTT.

The CDR3 protein is CASSLAWGQPQHF. The DNA of the CDR3 is TGCGCCAGCAGCTTGGCATGGGGTCAGCCCCAGCATTTT. This chain connects TRBV5-1 to TRBJ1-5; D uncertain. V lost 0 bases and J 6 bases, leaving 7 bases between the germline ends. The CDR3 covers 13 residues. The germline CDR1 and CDR2 sequences are SGHRS and YFSETQ.

The chain links TRBV7-9 to TRBJ2-7; tentatively, D is TRBD1 or TRBD2 (5 bases each). This CDR3 contains 14 residues. V lost 1 base and J 5 bases, leaving 12 bases between the germline ends. Germline CDR1 is SEHNR and CDR2 is FQNEAQ (reference sequence). CDR3 in amino acids: CASSLGGSKDEQYF. In nucleotides, the CDR3 is TGTGCCAGCAGCTTAGGGGGGTCGAAGGACGAGCAGTACTTC.

V usage is TRBV5-4 and J usage is TRBJ2-5, with 7 bases fitting TRBD2. CDR3 size: 15 residues. The V and J ends lost 6 bases and 2 bases, in that order; junction bases with no gene match: 10. Per the germline V gene, CDR1 is SGHNT and CDR2 is YYREEE (reference sequence). Written as DNA, the CDR3 is TGTGCCAGCACCGATAAACTAGCGCTACAAGAGACCCAGTACTTC. This encodes CASTDKLALQETQYF.

This clone came up once. J is TRBJ2-2 and V is TRBV5-6; 10 positions agree with TRBD1. The germline V gene encodes CDR1 SGHDT and CDR2 YYEEEE. V dropped 3 bases and J dropped 0; count of bases not matched to a gene: 2. This CDR3 spans 16 amino acids. The CDR3 reads CASSWGTGANTGELFF. The CDR3 coding sequence is TGTGCCAGCAGCTGGGGGACAGGGGCGAACACCGGGGAGCTGTTTTTT.

The genes are TRBV5-1 and TRBJ2-5; no reliable D call. Germline loops: CDR1 SGHRS, CDR2 YFSETQ. This CDR3 comprises 15 residues. The V gene lost 1 base and the J gene lost 0 bases, with 10 bases spanning the gap. The CDR3 reads CASSLSSNHQETQYF. CDR3 sequence (DNA): TGCGCCAGCAGCTTGTCCAGTAACCACCAAGAGACCCAGTACTTC. The full variable domain, with the rest looked up from reference TRBV5-1 and TRBJ2-5, is KAGVTQTPRYLIKTRGQQVTLSCSPISGHRSVSWYQQTPGQGLQFLFEYFSETQRNKGNFPGRFSGRQFSNSRSEMNVSTLELGDSALYLCASSLSSNHQETQYFGPGTRLLVL.

V gene TRBV5-1 combines with J gene TRBJ1-1, with 8 bases aligning to TRBD1. Per the germline V gene, CDR1 is SGHRS and CDR2 is YFSETQ. V was pared by 4 bases and J by 4 bases, with 3 bases of the junction left unmatched. The CDR3 has 13 amino acids. CDR3 nucleotides: TGCGCCAGCAGCCTAGGGACAGGCACTGAAGCTTTCTTT. The encoded protein is CASSLGTGTEAFF.

This chain joins TRBV5-1 and TRBJ2-7; 7 bases are shared with TRBD2. The germline gives CDR1 SGHRS, CDR2 YFSETQ. J lost 4 bases, V lost 0 bases, and 7 bases had no gene match. The CDR3 covers 15 residues. Written as DNA, the CDR3 is TGCGCCAGCAGCTTGGTGGTGGGAGGGACTTACGAGCAGTACTTC. It translates to CASSLVVGGTYEQYF.